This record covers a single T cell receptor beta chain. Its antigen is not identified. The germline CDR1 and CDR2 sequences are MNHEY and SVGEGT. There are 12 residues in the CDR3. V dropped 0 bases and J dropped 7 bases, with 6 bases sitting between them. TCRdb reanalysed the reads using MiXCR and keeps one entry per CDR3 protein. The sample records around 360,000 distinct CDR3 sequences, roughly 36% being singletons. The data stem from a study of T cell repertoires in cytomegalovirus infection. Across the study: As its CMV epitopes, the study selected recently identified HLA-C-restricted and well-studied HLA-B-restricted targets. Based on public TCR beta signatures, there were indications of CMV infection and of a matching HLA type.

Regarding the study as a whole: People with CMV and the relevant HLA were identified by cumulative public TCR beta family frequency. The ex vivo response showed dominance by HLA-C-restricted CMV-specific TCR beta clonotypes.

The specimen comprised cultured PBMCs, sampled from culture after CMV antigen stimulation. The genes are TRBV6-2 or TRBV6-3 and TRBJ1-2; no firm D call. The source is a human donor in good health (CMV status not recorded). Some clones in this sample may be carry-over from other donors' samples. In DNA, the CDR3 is TGTGCCAGCAGTTACTCGGTTCGTGGCTACACCTTC. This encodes CASSYSVRGYTF.